This note documents a single T cell receptor beta chain sequence. The source of the sample is a study of blood T cell repertoires in COVID-19. Study overall: From T cells, B-cell-depleted T cells, or PBMCs came the material, which was cDNA or gDNA.

Germline lookup yields CDR1 SQVTM and CDR2 ANQGSEA. J was trimmed by 4 bases and V by 2 bases; bases with no gene match: 6. The length of the CDR3 is 14 residues. Clones were sequenced by immunoSEQ multiplex PCR, and TCRdb holds only the in-frame ones, with some missing. The sample yields fewer than 250,000 clones, around 90% seen once. Those designated as exposed participants met a COVID-19 case within 2 weeks before study entry. Sequenced: PBMCs or T cells enriched from blood (not recorded which). The receptor comes from a young woman who had been exposed to COVID-19. The chain recombines TRBV29-1 with TRBJ1-2; 8 bases align to TRBD1. Written as DNA, the CDR3 is TGCAGCGTTGAAAATGGACAGGGAGCCTATGGCTACACCTTC. Encoded protein: CSVENGQGAYGYTF.